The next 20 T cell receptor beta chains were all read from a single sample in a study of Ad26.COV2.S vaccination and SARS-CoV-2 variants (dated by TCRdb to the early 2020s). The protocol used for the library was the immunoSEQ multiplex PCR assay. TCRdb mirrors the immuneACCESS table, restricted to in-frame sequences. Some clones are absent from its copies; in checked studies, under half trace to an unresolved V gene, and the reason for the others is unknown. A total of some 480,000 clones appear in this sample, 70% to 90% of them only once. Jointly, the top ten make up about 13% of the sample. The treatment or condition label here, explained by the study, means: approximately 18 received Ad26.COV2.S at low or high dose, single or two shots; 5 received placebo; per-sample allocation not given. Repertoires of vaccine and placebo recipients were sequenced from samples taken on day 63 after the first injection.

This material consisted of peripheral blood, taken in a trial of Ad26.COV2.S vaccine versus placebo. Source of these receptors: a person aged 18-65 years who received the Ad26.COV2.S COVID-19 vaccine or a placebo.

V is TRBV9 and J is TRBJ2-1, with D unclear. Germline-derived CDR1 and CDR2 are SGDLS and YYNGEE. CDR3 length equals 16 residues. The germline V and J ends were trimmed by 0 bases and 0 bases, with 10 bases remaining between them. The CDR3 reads CASSVDGLSSYNEQFF. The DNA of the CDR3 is TGTGCCAGCAGCGTAGATGGGTTAAGCTCCTACAATGAGCAGTTCTTC.

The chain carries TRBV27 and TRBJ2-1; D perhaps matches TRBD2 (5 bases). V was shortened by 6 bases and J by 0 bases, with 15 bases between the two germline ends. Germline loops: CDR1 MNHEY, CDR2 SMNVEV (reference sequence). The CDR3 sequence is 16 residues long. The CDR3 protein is CASSKRRDSSYNEQFF. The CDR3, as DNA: TGTGCCAGCAGCAAACGCCGGGATAGCTCCTACAATGAGCAGTTCTTC.

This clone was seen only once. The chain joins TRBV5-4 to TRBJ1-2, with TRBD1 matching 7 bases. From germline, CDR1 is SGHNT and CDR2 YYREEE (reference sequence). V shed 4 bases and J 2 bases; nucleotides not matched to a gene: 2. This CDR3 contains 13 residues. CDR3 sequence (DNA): TGTGCCAGCAGCCGGGGACAGAACTATGGCTACACCTTC. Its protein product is CASSRGQNYGYTF.

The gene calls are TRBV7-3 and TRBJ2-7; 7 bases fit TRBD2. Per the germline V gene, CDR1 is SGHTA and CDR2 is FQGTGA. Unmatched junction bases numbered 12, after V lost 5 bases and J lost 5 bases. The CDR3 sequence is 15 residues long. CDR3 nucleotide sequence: TGTGCCAGCAGCCCGGGAGAGGGAGGGCCGGACGAGCAGTACTTC. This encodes CASSPGEGGPDEQYF.

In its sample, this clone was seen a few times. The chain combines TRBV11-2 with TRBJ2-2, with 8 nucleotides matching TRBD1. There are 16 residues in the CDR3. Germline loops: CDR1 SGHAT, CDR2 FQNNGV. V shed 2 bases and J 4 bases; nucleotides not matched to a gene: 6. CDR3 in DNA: TGTGCCAGCAGCTTAACCTCTGGGACAGGCACCGGGGAGCTGTTTTTT. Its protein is CASSLTSGTGTGELFF.

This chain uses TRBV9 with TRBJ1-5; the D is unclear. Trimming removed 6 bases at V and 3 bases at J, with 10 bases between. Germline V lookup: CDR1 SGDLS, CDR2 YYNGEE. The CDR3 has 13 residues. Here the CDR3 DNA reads TGTGCCAGCAATGAAGGGAACAATCAGCCCCAGCATTTT. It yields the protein CASNEGNNQPQHF.

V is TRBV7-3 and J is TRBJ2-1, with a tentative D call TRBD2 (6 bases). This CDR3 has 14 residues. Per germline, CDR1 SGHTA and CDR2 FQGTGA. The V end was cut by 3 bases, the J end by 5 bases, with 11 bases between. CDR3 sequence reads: CASSFLRDHNEQFF. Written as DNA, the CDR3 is TGTGCCAGCAGCTTTTTGCGGGACCACAATGAGCAGTTCTTC.

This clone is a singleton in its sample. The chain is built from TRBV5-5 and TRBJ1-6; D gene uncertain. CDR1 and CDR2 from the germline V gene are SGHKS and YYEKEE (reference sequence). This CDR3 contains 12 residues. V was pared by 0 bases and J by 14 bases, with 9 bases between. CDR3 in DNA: TGTGCCAGCAGCTTGGGGGAGAGTGCCCTCCACTTT. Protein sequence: CASSLGESALHF.

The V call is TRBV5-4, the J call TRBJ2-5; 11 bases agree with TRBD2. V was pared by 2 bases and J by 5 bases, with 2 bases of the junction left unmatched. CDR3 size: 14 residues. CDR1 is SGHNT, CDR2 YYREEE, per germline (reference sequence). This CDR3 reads CASSFTSGSETQYF. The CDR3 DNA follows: TGTGCCAGCAGCTTTACTAGCGGGAGTGAGACCCAGTACTTC.

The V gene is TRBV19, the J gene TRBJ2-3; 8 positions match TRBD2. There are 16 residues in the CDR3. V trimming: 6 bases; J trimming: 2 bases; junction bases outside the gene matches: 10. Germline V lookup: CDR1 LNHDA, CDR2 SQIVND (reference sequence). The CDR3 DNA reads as TGTGCCAGTAGGTTACTAGCGGCTGGCTTCACAGATACGCAGTATTTT. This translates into CASRLLAAGFTDTQYF. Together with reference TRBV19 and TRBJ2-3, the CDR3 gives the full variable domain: DGGITQSPKYLFRKEGQNVTLSCEQNLNHDAMYWYRQDPGQGLRLIYYSQIVNDFQKGDIAEGYSVSREKKESFPLTVTSAQKNPTAFYLCASRLLAAGFTDTQYFGPGTRLTVL.

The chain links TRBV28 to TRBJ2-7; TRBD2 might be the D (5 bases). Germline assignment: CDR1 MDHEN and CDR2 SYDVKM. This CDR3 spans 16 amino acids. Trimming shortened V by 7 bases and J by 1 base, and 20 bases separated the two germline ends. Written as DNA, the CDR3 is TGTGCCAGCACCTTCTCACCTCGGGATCTATCCTACGAGCAGTACTTC. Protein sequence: CASTFSPRDLSYEQYF.

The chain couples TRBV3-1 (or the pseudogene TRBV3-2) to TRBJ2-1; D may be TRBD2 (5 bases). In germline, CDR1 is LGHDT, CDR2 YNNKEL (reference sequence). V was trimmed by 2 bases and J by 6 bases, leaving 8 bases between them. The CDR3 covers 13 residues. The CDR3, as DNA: TGTGCCAGCAGCCAACTAGCTCGCAATGAGCAGTTCTTC. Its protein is CASSQLARNEQFF.

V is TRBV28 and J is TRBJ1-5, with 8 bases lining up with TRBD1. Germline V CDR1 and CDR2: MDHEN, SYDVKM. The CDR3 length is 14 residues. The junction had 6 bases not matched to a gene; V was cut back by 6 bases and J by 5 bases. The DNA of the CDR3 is TGTGCCAGCAGACCCGGACAGGGTTATCAGCCCCAGCATTTT. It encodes CASRPGQGYQPQHF.

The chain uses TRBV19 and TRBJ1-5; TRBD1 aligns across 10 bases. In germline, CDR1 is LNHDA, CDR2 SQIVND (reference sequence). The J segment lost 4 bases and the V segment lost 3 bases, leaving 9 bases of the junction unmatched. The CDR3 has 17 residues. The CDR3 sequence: CASSIGLGTGVNQPQHF. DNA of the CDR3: TGTGCCAGTAGTATTGGATTGGGGACAGGGGTAAATCAGCCCCAGCATTTT.

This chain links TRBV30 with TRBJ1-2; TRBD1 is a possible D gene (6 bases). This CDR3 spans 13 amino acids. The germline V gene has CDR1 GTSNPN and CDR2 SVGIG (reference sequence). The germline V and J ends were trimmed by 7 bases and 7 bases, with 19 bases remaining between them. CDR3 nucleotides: TGTGCCTCCTTGGACAGATCAGGACGTGGCTACACCTTC. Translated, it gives CASLDRSGRGYTF.

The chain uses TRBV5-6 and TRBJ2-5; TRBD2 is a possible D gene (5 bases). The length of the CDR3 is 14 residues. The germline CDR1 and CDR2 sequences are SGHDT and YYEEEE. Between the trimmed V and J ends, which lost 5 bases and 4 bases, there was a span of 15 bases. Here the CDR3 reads CASSRPGEIETQYF. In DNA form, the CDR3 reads TGTGCCAGCAGTCGACCCGGGGAGATAGAGACCCAGTACTTC.

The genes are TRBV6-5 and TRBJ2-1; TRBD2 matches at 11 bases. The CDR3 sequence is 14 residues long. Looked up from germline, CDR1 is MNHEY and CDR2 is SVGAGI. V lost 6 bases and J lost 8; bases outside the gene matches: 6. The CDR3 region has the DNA TGTGCCAGCAGACTAGCGGGAGATCTGGATGAGCAGTTCTTC. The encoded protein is CASRLAGDLDEQFF.

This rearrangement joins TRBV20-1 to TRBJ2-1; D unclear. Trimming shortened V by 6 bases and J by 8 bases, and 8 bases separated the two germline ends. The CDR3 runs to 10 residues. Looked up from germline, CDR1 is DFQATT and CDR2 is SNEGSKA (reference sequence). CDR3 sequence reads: CSAAYDEQFF. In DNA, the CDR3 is TGCAGTGCCGCTTACGATGAGCAGTTCTTC.

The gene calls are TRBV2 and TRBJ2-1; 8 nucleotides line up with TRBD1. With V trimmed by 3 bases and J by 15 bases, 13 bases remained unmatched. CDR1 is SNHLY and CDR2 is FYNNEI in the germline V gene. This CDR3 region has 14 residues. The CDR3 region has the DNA TGTGCCAGCAGTGAGGGTCGAGGGACAGGATCCCTGTTCTTC. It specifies CASSEGRGTGSLFF. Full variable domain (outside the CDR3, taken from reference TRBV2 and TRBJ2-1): EPEVTQTPSHQVTQMGQEVILRCVPISNHLYFYWYRQILGQKVEFLVSFYNNEISEKSEIFDDQFSVERPDGSNFTLKIRSTKLEDSAMYFCASSEGRGTGSLFFGPGTRLTVL.

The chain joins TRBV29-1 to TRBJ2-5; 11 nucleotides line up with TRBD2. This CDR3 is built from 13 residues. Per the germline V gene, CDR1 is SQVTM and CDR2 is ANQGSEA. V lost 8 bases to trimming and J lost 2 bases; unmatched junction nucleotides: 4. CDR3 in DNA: TGCAGCACGGGACTAGCGGTACAAGAGACCCAGTACTTC. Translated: CSTGLAVQETQYF.